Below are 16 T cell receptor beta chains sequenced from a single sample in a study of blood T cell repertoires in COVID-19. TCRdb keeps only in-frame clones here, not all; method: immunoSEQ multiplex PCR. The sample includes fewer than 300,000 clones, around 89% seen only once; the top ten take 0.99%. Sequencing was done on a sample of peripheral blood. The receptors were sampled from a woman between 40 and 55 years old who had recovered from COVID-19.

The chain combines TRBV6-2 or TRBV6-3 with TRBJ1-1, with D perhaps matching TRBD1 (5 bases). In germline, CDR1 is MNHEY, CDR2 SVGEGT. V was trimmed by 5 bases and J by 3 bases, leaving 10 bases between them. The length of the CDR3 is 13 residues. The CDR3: CASSRTGYTEAFF. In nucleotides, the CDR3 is TGTGCCAGCAGTCGAACAGGTTACACTGAAGCTTTCTTT.

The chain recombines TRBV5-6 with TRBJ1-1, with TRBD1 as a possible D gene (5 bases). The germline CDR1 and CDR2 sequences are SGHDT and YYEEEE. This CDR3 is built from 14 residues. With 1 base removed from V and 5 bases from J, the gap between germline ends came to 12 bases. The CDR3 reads CASSLWGGGTEAFF. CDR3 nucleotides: TGTGCCAGCAGCTTGTGGGGCGGCGGTACTGAAGCTTTCTTT.

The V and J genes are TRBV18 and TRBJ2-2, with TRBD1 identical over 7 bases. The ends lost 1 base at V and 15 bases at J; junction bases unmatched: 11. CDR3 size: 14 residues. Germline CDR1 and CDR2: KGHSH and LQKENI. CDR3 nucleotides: TGTGCCAGCTCACCACAGGGACAGCCACGCGAGGTGTTTTTT. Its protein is CASSPQGQPREVFF.

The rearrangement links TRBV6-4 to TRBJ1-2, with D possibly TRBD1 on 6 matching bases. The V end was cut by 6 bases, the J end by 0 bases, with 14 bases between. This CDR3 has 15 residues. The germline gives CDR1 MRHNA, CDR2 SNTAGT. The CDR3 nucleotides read TGTGCCAGCAGACCCCGGGACATTGCTAACTATGGCTACACCTTC. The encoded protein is CASRPRDIANYGYTF.

Here the CDR3 DNA reads TGCGCCAGCAGCCAAGGGGACCGACAGGTTCTCGATTCACCCCTCCACTTT. This codes for CASSQGDRQVLDSPLHF. The chain combines TRBV4-3 with TRBJ1-6; D is perhaps TRBD1 (6 bases). Germline values: CDR1 LGHNA, CDR2 YSLEER. The CDR3 runs to 17 residues. V was pared by 1 base and J by 8 bases, with 18 bases between.

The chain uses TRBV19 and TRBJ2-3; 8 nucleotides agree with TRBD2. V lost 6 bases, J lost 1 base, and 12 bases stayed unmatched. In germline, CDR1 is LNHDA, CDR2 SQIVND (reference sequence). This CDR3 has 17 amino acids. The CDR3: CASRGIAGPWGTDTQYF. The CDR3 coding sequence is TGTGCCAGTAGGGGAATAGCGGGGCCCTGGGGCACAGATACGCAGTATTTT.

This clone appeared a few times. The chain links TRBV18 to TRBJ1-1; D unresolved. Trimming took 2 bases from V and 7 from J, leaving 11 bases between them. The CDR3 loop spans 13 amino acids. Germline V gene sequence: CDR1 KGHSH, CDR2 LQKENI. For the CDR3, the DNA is TGTGCCAGCTCACCAGTTGATCCGGGTGAAGCTTTCTTT. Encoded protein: CASSPVDPGEAFF.

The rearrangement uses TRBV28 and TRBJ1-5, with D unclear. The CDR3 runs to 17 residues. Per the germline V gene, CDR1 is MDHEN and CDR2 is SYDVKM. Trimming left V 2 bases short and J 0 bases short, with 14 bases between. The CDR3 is CASSLPTAGASNQPQHF. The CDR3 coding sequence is TGTGCCAGCAGTTTACCCACTGCCGGAGCTAGCAATCAGCCCCAGCATTTT.

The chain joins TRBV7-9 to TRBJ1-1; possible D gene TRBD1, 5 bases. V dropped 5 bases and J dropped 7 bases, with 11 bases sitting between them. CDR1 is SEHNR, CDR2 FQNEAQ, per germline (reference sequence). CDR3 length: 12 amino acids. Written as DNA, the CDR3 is TGTGCCAGCAGCCTACTCGGGGGTGAAGCTTTCTTT. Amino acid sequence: CASSLLGGEAFF.

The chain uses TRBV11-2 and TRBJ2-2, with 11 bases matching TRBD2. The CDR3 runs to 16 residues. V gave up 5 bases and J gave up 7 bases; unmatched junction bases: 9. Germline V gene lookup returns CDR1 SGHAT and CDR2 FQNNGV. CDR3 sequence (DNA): TGTGCCAGCAGCCTTATAGCGGGAGGGCCCGGCGGGGAGCTGTTTTTT. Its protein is CASSLIAGGPGGELFF.

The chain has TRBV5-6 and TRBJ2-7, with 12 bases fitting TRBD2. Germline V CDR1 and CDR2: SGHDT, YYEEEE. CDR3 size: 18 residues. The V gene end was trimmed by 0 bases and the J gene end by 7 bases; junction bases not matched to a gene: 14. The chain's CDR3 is CASSLEKRLAGAPGEQYV. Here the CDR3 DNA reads TGTGCCAGCAGCTTGGAAAAGCGACTAGCGGGAGCTCCGGGTGAGCAGTACGTC.

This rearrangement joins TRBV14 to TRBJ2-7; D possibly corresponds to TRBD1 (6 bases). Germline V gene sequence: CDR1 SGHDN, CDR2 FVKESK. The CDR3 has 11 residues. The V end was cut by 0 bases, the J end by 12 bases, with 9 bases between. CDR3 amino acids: CASSQEGHRYF. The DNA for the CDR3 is TGTGCCAGCAGCCAAGAGGGACATCGGTACTTC. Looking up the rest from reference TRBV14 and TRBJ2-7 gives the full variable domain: EAGVTQFPSHSVIEKGQTVTLRCDPISGHDNLYWYRRVMGKEIKFLLHFVKESKQDESGMPNNRFLAERTGGTYSTLKVQPAELEDSGVYFCASSQEGHRYFGPGTRLTVT.

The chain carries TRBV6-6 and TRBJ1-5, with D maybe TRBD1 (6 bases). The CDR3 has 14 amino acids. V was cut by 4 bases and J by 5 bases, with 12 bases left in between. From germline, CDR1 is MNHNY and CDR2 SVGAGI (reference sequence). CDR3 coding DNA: TGTGCCAGCAGTTTGGGAGCAGGGGATCAGCCCCAGCATTTT. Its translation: CASSLGAGDQPQHF.

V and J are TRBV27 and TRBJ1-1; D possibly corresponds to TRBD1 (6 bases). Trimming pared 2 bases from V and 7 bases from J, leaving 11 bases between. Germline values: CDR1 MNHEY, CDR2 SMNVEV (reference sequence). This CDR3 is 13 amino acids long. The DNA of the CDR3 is TGTGCCAGCAGTTTAAGGGGGGGCGGTGAAGCTTTCTTT. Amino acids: CASSLRGGGEAFF.

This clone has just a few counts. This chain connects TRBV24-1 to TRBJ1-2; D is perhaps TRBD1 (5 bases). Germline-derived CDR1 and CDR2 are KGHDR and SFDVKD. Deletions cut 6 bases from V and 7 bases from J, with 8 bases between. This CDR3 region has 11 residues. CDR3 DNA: TGTGCCACCAGTCGGGGGGGTGGCTACACCTTC. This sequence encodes CATSRGGGYTF.

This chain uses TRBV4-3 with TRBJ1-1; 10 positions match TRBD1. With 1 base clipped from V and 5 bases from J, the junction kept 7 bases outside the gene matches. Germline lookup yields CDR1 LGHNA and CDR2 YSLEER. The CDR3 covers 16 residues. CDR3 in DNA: TGCGCCAGCAGCCAAGGGACCCGGGACAGGGGAACTGAAGCTTTCTTT. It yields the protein CASSQGTRDRGTEAFF.